Below, 31 T cell receptor beta chains from the same sample are listed, as sequenced in a study of breast tumors, draining lymph nodes, adjacent tissues. MiXCR, run by TCRdb on the multiplex PCR reads, gives a single entry per CDR3 protein. Of over 150,000 distinct CDR3 sequences detected, roughly 30% appear once; the ten largest clones hold around 4.5%. The lymph nodes were axillary draining lymph nodes from breast cancer patients. Source material: axillary lymph node tissue. The receptors were gathered from a female donor with breast cancer. Some clones in this sample may be carry-over from other donors' samples.

This clonotype has only one observation. J is TRBJ2-1 and V is TRBV12-5; possibly TRBD1 for D (5 bases). The CDR3 covers 16 residues. The germline CDR1 and CDR2 sequences are LGHNT and FRNRAP. V lost 0 bases, J lost 1 base, and 10 bases lay in between. The CDR3 protein is CASGLVVQASYNEQFF. CDR3 in DNA: TGTGCTAGTGGTTTGGTAGTACAGGCGTCCTACAATGAGCAGTTCTTC.

The chain combines TRBV2 with TRBJ2-1; D not resolved. The CDR3 has 15 amino acids. Germline CDR1 SNHLY, CDR2 FYNNEI. V lost 6 bases and J lost 8, with 20 bases in between. The CDR3 coding sequence is TGTGCCAGCAGCGTTGATGGTGCCCCTAGTTATGAGCAGTTCTTC. This codes for CASSVDGAPSYEQFF.

This chain uses TRBV20-1 with TRBJ2-1; 13 bases match TRBD2. Looked up from germline, CDR1 is DFQATT and CDR2 is SNEGSKA (reference sequence). Trimming cost V 6 bases and J 6 bases; bases outside gene matches: 8. CDR3 length: 15 amino acids. The CDR3 region is CSAIGLAGVGNEQFF. DNA of the CDR3: TGCAGTGCCATTGGACTAGCGGGAGTGGGCAATGAGCAGTTCTTC.

The CDR3 DNA reads TGTGCCAGCAGCCGGGACGCTCTTTCTGGAAACACCATATATTTT. This sequence encodes CASSRDALSGNTIYF. The chain is built from TRBV9 and TRBJ1-3; D might be TRBD1 (5 bases). This CDR3 is built from 15 residues. The germline gives CDR1 SGDLS, CDR2 YYNGEE. Trimming took off 4 bases at V and 1 base at J, with 12 bases between the two ends.

This clonotype was seen ten or more times. The V and J genes are TRBV19 and TRBJ2-5; TRBD1 matches 7 bases. The germline gives CDR1 LNHDA, CDR2 SQIVND (reference sequence). The CDR3 loop spans 14 amino acids. V was clipped by 6 bases and J by 4 bases; unmatched bases: 8. The CDR3, as DNA: TGTGCCAGTAGAACGGACAGGAATCCAGAGACCCAGTACTTC. It translates to CASRTDRNPETQYF.

Worth noting for this clonotype: No conserved phenylalanine or tryptophan is present at the end of the CDR3, so a read error is the likely explanation. Because the CDR3's place on the DNA is in doubt, the DNA is left out and the CDR3 is given as listed by TCRdb. The J gene is TRBJ2-3, the V gene TRBV7-8; TRBD1 was called by the table and not checked on the DNA. CDR1 and CDR2 from the germline V gene are SGHVS and FQNEAQ. From its first to its last residue, the CDR3 has 14 amino acids. The CDR3 loop is CASSLVRGREVAYY.

This clonotype has at least ten counts. This chain connects TRBV7-2 to TRBJ2-5, with 7 nucleotides matching TRBD2. CDR1 SGHTA and CDR2 FQGNSA come from the germline V gene. Germline trimming cut 2 bases from V and 2 bases from J; bases unmatched to any gene: 8. This CDR3 region has 16 residues. CDR3 DNA: TGTGCCAGCAGCTTATTGGTGGCTAGCGGACAAGAGACCCAGTACTTC. The encoded protein is CASSLLVASGQETQYF.

The rearrangement links TRBV4-1 to TRBJ1-1, with D perhaps matching TRBD1 (6 bases). Trimming pared 2 bases from V and 0 bases from J, leaving 10 bases between. The CDR3 is 15 residues long. CDR1 and CDR2 from the germline V gene are MGHRA and YSYEKL. As DNA, the CDR3 is TGCGCCAGCAGCCAACTTACAGGGTTGAACACTGAAGCTTTCTTT. Translated, it gives CASSQLTGLNTEAFF.

The rearrangement joins TRBV20-1 to TRBJ2-2; D might be TRBD1 or TRBD2, each matching 5 bases. Germline V CDR1 and CDR2: DFQATT, SNEGSKA (reference sequence). The length of the CDR3 is 11 residues. The germline V and J ends were trimmed by 3 bases and 8 bases, with 7 bases remaining between them. The CDR3 reads CSASGAGELFF. In DNA, the CDR3 is TGCAGTGCTAGCGGGGCAGGGGAGCTGTTTTTT.

At least ten counts were recorded for this clonotype. The chain couples TRBV18 to TRBJ2-3, with D unclear. This CDR3 has 14 amino acids. Germline V gene data show CDR1 as KGHSH and CDR2 as LQKENI. V was shortened by 2 bases and J by 0 bases, with 6 bases between the two germline ends. CDR3 DNA: TGTGCCAGCTCACCAGACCTTAGCACAGATACGCAGTATTTT. Translated: CASSPDLSTDTQYF.

In its sample, this clonotype was seen many times. This sequence joins TRBV19 and TRBJ1-6; tentative D call: TRBD1 (5 bases). Germline lookup yields CDR1 LNHDA and CDR2 SQIVND (reference sequence). The CDR3 totals 14 residues. Between the trimmed V and J ends, which lost 4 bases and 7 bases, there was a span of 11 bases. The CDR3 region has the DNA TGTGCCAGTAGTAACCAGGGAGAAAATTCACCCCTCCACTTT. Amino acids: CASSNQGENSPLHF.

This clonotype was seen only once. This rearrangement joins TRBV7-2 to TRBJ2-1; TRBD1 matches 8 bases. V lost 5 bases, J lost 3 bases, and 6 bases stayed unmatched. The CDR3 loop spans 15 amino acids. The germline V gene encodes CDR1 SGHTA and CDR2 FQGNSA. The CDR3 here is CASSSPGQGYNEQFF. CDR3 nucleotide sequence: TGTGCCAGCAGCAGCCCCGGACAGGGCTACAATGAGCAGTTCTTC.

This clonotype occurred a few times. With a much larger clone just one base away, this may be a read error. This CDR3 fails to terminate in the conserved phenylalanine or tryptophan, so it likely reflects a read error. V gene TRBV20-1 combines with J gene TRBJ2-7; possibly TRBD2 for D (6 bases). CDR1 is DFQATT and CDR2 is SNEGSKA in the germline V gene (reference sequence). The V gene lost 6 bases and the J gene lost 0 bases, with 18 bases spanning the gap. This CDR3 has 15 residues. The CDR3 nucleotides are TGCAGTGCAAACAAGGGAGGCGGCGGCTCCTACGAGCAGTACCTC. Translating gives CSANKGGGGSYEQYL.

This chain uses TRBV7-8 with TRBJ2-3; no reliable D call. This CDR3 is 14 amino acids long. The V end was cut by 3 bases, the J end by 11 bases, with 18 bases between. Germline CDR1 is SGHVS and CDR2 is FQNEAQ. DNA of the CDR3: TGTGCCAGCAGCTTGTCCATGGTGGCGAATGAGCAGTATTTT. Translating it yields CASSLSMVANEQYF.

As for this clonotype: One junction end does not reproduce the germline sequence, and a read error may be involved. The rearrangement joins TRBV7-6 to TRBJ2-3, with 9 bases fitting TRBD2. Looked up from germline, CDR1 is SGHVS and CDR2 is FNYEAQ. The CDR3 totals 15 residues. CDR3 region: CASSLGGRASDTQYF. Written as DNA, the CDR3 is TGCGCCAGCAGCTTAGGCGGGAGGGCCTCAGATACGCAGTATTTT.

At least ten counts were recorded for this clonotype. This chain uses TRBV5-1 with TRBJ2-3, with D possibly matching TRBD1 (5 bases). Trimming cost V 6 bases and J 2 bases, with 13 bases left between them. CDR1 and CDR2 from the germline V gene are SGHRS and YFSETQ. The CDR3 is 14 amino acids. CDR3 DNA sequence: TGCGCCAGCAAAACAGGAGCTCCCACAGATACGCAGTATTTT. Its protein is CASKTGAPTDTQYF. The full variable domain, completed using reference TRBV5-1 and TRBJ2-3, is KAGVTQTPRYLIKTRGQQVTLSCSPISGHRSVSWYQQTPGQGLQFLFEYFSETQRNKGNFPGRFSGRQFSNSRSEMNVSTLELGDSALYLCASKTGAPTDTQYFGPGTRLTVL.

Of note for this clonotype: A much larger clone is a single base away; this may be a read error. The V gene is TRBV20-1, the J gene TRBJ1-2; D remains unclear. V gave up 1 base and J gave up 5 bases, with 17 bases separating them. The V gene's germline CDR1 is DFQATT and CDR2 SNEGSKA (reference sequence). CDR3 length equals 15 residues. The DNA of the CDR3 is TGCAGTGCTAGAGTGACTACCCCCAACTCTTATGGCTACACCTTC. This sequence encodes CSARVTTPNSYGYTF.

A remark on this clonotype: Without the conserved terminal phenylalanine or tryptophan, this CDR3 likely stems from a read error. The rearrangement links TRBV2 to TRBJ1-4, with D maybe TRBD1 (6 bases). Germline-derived CDR1 and CDR2 are SNHLY and FYNNEI. The CDR3 covers 15 residues. The CDR3 DNA reads TGCGCCAGCAGATTACCGACAGGCGGGCGGGAAAAACTGTTTTCT. This gives the protein CASRLPTGGREKLFS.

This clonotype has a count of ten or more. The rearrangement links TRBV7-9 to TRBJ2-2, with 7 bases lining up with TRBD2. The ends lost 6 bases at V and 4 bases at J; junction bases unmatched: 17. The CDR3 totals 18 residues. Germline V gene data show CDR1 as SEHNR and CDR2 as FQNEAQ (reference sequence). The CDR3: CASRGNLRTRAPTGELFF. CDR3 DNA sequence: TGTGCCAGCAGAGGGAATTTAAGGACTAGAGCCCCCACCGGGGAGCTGTTTTTT.

This clonotype was detected ten times or more. The chain links TRBV14 to TRBJ2-7; D gene ambiguous. Germline assignment: CDR1 SGHDN and CDR2 FVKESK. This CDR3 is built from 13 residues. The ends were cut back, 2 bases at V and 7 bases at J, with 12 bases in the middle. The chain's CDR3 is CASSQQRLGEQYF. CDR3 nucleotides: TGTGCCAGCAGCCAACAGAGGTTGGGAGAGCAGTACTTC.

This clonotype was seen more than once but under ten times. With a much larger clone just one base away, this may be a read error. The CDR3 ends on some other residue instead of the conserved phenylalanine or tryptophan, so this is likely a read error. The genes are TRBV7-6 and TRBJ2-1; D gene unclear. The germline CDR1 and CDR2 sequences are SGHVS and FNYEAQ. Trimming removed 1 base at V and 2 bases at J, with 12 bases between. This CDR3 comprises 16 residues. The CDR3 is CASSLDYLTPYNEQFL. The CDR3 nucleotides are TGTGCCAGCAGCTTAGATTACCTAACCCCCTACAATGAGCAGTTCCTC.

This clonotype was recorded at least ten times. A read error may explain this, as a much larger clone is one base away. V gene TRBV20-1 combines with J gene TRBJ1-5, with a weak D call TRBD1 (6 bases). The CDR3 consists of 14 residues. V was clipped by 4 bases and J by 9 bases, with 19 bases between them. Germline V gives CDR1 DFQATT, CDR2 SNEGSKA (reference sequence). The DNA of the CDR3 is TGCAGTGCTATACTTGGGGGCCGCTATCCGCCCCAGCATTTT. Encoded protein: CSAILGGRYPPQHF.

The chain employs TRBV25-1 and TRBJ2-3, with 8 bases that match TRBD1. Germline V lookup: CDR1 MGHDK, CDR2 SYGVNS. The length of the CDR3 is 15 residues. V dropped 3 bases and J dropped 4; count of bases not matched to a gene: 6. The CDR3 DNA follows: TGTGCCAGCAGTGACTGGACAGGGCGACCAGATACGCAGTATTTT. Amino acid sequence: CASSDWTGRPDTQYF.

This clonotype was recorded at least ten times. The chain recombines TRBV12-3 or TRBV12-4 with TRBJ1-2, with D unresolved. The CDR3 has 12 residues. Trimming stripped 5 bases from V and 1 base from J, with 5 bases between. CDR3 bases: TGTGCCAGCAGTCCACATAACTATGGCTACACCTTC. It encodes CASSPHNYGYTF.

This clonotype showed up just a few times. The chain is built from TRBV19 and TRBJ1-1; D gene unclear. Trimming shortened V by 1 base and J by 1 base, and 4 bases separated the two germline ends. The CDR3 has 13 residues. CDR1 is LNHDA, CDR2 SQIVND, per germline (reference sequence). Here the CDR3 DNA reads TGTGCCAGTAGTATAGTCACGAACACTGAAGCTTTCTTT. Its translation: CASSIVTNTEAFF.

The rearrangement joins TRBV7-9 to TRBJ2-1, with 10 bases lining up with TRBD2. The J segment lost 6 bases and the V segment lost 1 base, leaving 6 bases of the junction unmatched. The germline gives CDR1 SEHNR, CDR2 FQNEAQ (reference sequence). The CDR3 runs to 16 residues. The CDR3 region is CASSLVNSGRLNEQFF. As DNA, the CDR3 is TGTGCCAGCAGCTTAGTAAATAGCGGGAGGCTCAATGAGCAGTTCTTC.

A remark on this clonotype: A much larger clone is a single base away; this may be a read error. The chain is built from TRBV20-1 and TRBJ2-1; TRBD2 agrees at 10 bases. V trimming: 2 bases; J trimming: 6 bases; junction bases outside the gene matches: 7. The CDR3 contains 15 residues. Looked up from germline, CDR1 is DFQATT and CDR2 is SNEGSKA (reference sequence). The DNA for the CDR3 is TGCAGTGCTAGACCTAGCGGGAGAGTAGCCAATGAGCAGTTCTTC. It codes for CSARPSGRVANEQFF.

This clonotype was picked up many times. V gene TRBV5-8 combines with J gene TRBJ1-5; D gene unclear. There are 14 residues in the CDR3. The V gene's germline CDR1 is SGHTS and CDR2 YDEGEE. V gave up 1 base and J gave up 3 bases, with 8 bases separating them. In nucleotides, the CDR3 is TGTGCCAGCAGCTTGTTAGGGTCCAATCAGCCCCAGCATTTT. It yields the protein CASSLLGSNQPQHF.

The chain links TRBV30 to TRBJ1-6; D remains ambiguous. V shed 5 bases and J shed 8 bases, with 13 bases lying between them. This CDR3 is built from 13 residues. In germline, CDR1 is GTSNPN, CDR2 SVGIG (reference sequence). CDR3 bases: TGTGCCTGGGCGCGACAAACTGATTCACCCCTCCACTTT. As protein: CAWARQTDSPLHF.

With respect to this clonotype: Since the CDR3 does not end with the conserved phenylalanine or tryptophan, this likely comes from a read error. The chain joins TRBV20-1 to TRBJ2-7, with D maybe TRBD2 (6 bases). CDR1 DFQATT and CDR2 SNEGSKA come from the germline V gene (reference sequence). There are 14 residues in the CDR3. CDR3: CSARDGLTSSEQYL. CDR3 DNA sequence: TGCAGTGCTAGAGATGGACTAACCTCCTCCGAGCAGTACCTC.

Ten or more counts support this clonotype. The V and J genes are TRBV12-3 or TRBV12-4 and TRBJ2-5, with 10 bases fitting TRBD1. V was pared by 5 bases and J by 3 bases, with 3 bases of the junction left unmatched. The CDR3 length is 14 residues. CDR3 amino acids: CASSTGTGEETQYF. For the CDR3, the DNA is TGTGCCAGCAGTACCGGGACAGGGGAAGAGACCCAGTACTTC.